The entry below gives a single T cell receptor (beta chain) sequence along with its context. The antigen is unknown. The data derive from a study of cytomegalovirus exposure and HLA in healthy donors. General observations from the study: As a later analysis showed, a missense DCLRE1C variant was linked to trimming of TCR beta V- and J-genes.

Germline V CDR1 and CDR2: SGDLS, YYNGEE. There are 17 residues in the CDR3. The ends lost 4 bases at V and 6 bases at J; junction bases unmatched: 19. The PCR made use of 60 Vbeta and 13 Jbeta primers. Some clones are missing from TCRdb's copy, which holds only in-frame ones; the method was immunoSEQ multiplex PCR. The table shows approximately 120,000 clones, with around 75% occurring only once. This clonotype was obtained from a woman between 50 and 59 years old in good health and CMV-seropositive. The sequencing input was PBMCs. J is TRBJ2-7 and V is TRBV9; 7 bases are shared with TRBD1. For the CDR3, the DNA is TGTGCCAGCAGCCCCTCCCCCAGAGGGGGCGGCTCGGGCGAGCAGTACTTC. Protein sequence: CASSPSPRGGGSGEQYF.